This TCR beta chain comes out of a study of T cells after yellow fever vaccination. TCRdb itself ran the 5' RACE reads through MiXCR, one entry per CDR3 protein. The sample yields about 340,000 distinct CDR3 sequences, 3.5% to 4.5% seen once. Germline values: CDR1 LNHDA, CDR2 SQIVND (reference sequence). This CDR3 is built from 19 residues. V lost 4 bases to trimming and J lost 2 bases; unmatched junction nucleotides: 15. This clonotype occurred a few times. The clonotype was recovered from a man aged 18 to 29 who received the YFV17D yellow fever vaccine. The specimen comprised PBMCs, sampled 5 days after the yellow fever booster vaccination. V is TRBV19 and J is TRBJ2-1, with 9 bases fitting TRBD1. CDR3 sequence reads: CASSTPGQGAFITYNEQFF. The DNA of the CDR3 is TGTGCCAGTAGTACACCGGGACAGGGAGCGTTTATAACCTACAATGAGCAGTTCTTC.